The 24 T cell receptor beta chains in this list originate from one sample, sequenced in a study of blood T cells in healthy people across ages (dated by TCRdb to between 2014 and 2017). The library relied on 5' RACE. The sample was run on an Illumina HiSeq 2500. The second PCR ran for roughly 7 to 11 cycles and used a J-beta primer mix along with a sample-barcoded 5' primer. TCRdb handled the public reads itself, with Q25 trimming in fastp and clone calling in MiXCR, and kept productive beta chains. Every entry covers one CDR3 protein and lists the most common genes and DNA from its rows. This sample holds approximately 940,000 distinct CDR3 sequences; around 48% were observed only once. The ten largest clones add up to about an eighth of the sample. Material: blood. These receptors were obtained from a man under 40 in good health.

This chain uses TRBV4-2 with TRBJ1-4; tentative D call: TRBD1 (5 bases). Trimming left V 0 bases short and J 2 bases short, with 13 bases between. The CDR3 covers 17 residues. Germline CDR1 reads LGHNA; CDR2 reads YNFKEQ. The DNA of the CDR3 is TGTGCCAGCAGCCAAGATTATGGAGGGGTTACTAATGAAAAACTGTTTTTT. Its protein product is CASSQDYGGVTNEKLFF.

The chain uses TRBV3-1 and TRBJ2-3, with D perhaps matching TRBD2 (7 bases). With 4 bases removed from V and 0 bases from J, the gap between germline ends came to 14 bases. This CDR3 contains 16 residues. From germline, CDR1 is LGHDT and CDR2 YNNKEL (reference sequence). CDR3 bases: TGTGCCAGCAGCCGATGGGGGGGCAGGAGCACAGATACGCAGTATTTT. It yields the protein CASSRWGGRSTDTQYF.

This chain uses TRBV20-1 with TRBJ2-7; 7 bases line up with TRBD2. The J segment lost 4 bases and the V segment lost 3 bases, leaving 12 bases of the junction unmatched. Germline CDR1 DFQATT, CDR2 SNEGSKA (reference sequence). The CDR3 consists of 15 residues. CDR3 sequence (DNA): TGCAGTGCTAGGGCGGACCCCGGGGGGATATACGAGCAGTACTTC. It encodes CSARADPGGIYEQYF.

The J gene is TRBJ2-2, the V gene TRBV28; possibly TRBD1 for D (5 bases). Germline V CDR1 and CDR2: MDHEN, SYDVKM. V gave up 8 bases and J gave up 6 bases, with 10 bases separating them. The CDR3 extends over 12 amino acids. The CDR3 loop reads CASHLGAGELFF. The DNA for the CDR3 is TGTGCCAGCCACTTAGGGGCCGGGGAGCTGTTTTTT.

The CDR3 DNA reads as TGTGCCAGCAGCTTTTCACAGGGGTATGAGCAGTTCTTC. It encodes CASSFSQGYEQFF. The chain combines TRBV5-6 with TRBJ2-1; 7 positions agree with TRBD1. Germline CDR1 is SGHDT and CDR2 is YYEEEE. With V trimmed by 2 bases and J by 8 bases, 4 bases remained unmatched. The CDR3 runs 13 residues.

This chain joins TRBV7-2 and TRBJ2-1; no reliable D call. Germline CDR1 reads SGHTA; CDR2 reads FQGNSA. The CDR3 runs 13 residues. Trimming cost V 5 bases and J 8 bases, with 13 bases left between them. CDR3 sequence (DNA): TGTGCCAGCAGCGTTGTAACTCGCGATGAGCAGTTCTTC. Translating it yields CASSVVTRDEQFF.

This clonotype was counted only a few times. This CDR3 is CASSLGGDSYNEQFF. In DNA form, the CDR3 reads TGTGCCAGCAGCTTAGGGGGGGACAGTTACAATGAGCAGTTCTTC. J is TRBJ2-1 and V is TRBV7-2; possible D gene TRBD1, 7 bases. The V and J ends lost 1 base and 4 bases respectively, with 11 bases between them. The CDR3 is 15 residues long. The V gene's germline CDR1 is SGHTA and CDR2 FQGNSA.

The gene calls are TRBV9 and TRBJ2-1; 9 nucleotides align to TRBD2. The ends lost 3 bases at V and 13 bases at J; junction bases unmatched: 8. Germline-derived CDR1 and CDR2 are SGDLS and YYNGEE. CDR3 length: 13 residues. CDR3 amino acids: CASSGLAGEDQFF. The CDR3 nucleotides read TGTGCCAGCAGCGGTTTAGCGGGAGAGGATCAGTTCTTC.

V usage is TRBV28 and J usage is TRBJ2-5; D could derive from TRBD1 or TRBD2 (5 bases each). The J call may be in error: the DNA end matches TRBJ2-7 better. The CDR3 loop spans 13 amino acids. Germline loops: CDR1 MDHEN, CDR2 SYDVKM. The CDR3 bases are TGTGCCAGCACCTCGGGACGGGTCTACGAGCAGTACTTC. Protein: CASTSGRVYEQYF.

The rearrangement joins TRBV5-1 to TRBJ2-3; TRBD1 aligns across 8 bases. Germline V gene lookup returns CDR1 SGHRS and CDR2 YFSETQ. The V gene end was trimmed by 3 bases and the J gene end by 3 bases; junction bases not matched to a gene: 9. CDR3 length: 16 amino acids. CDR3 DNA: TGCGCCAGCAGCTCTGGCGGACAGGGCAGGACAGATACGCAGTATTTT. It encodes CASSSGGQGRTDTQYF.

There are a few counts of this clonotype. This rearrangement joins TRBV7-8 to TRBJ2-5, with 12 bases aligning to TRBD1. The CDR3 consists of 17 residues. With V trimmed by 4 bases and J by 5 bases, 11 bases remained unmatched. Germline V CDR1 and CDR2: SGHVS, FQNEAQ. This CDR3 reads CASSWARDRGRLETQYF. The CDR3 DNA reads as TGTGCCAGCAGCTGGGCCCGGGACAGGGGGCGCCTGGAGACCCAGTACTTC.

The V call is TRBV28, the J call TRBJ2-7; D ambiguous. Trimming left V 4 bases short and J 7 bases short, with 20 bases between. This CDR3 spans 15 amino acids. Germline V CDR1 and CDR2: MDHEN, SYDVKM. The CDR3 loop is CASSSSPLSYNEQYF. CDR3 coding DNA: TGTGCCAGCAGTTCTTCCCCGTTGAGCTACAATGAGCAGTACTTC.

J is TRBJ2-1 and V is TRBV11-2; 12 bases match TRBD2. The CDR3 consists of 16 residues. The ends lost 1 base at V and 9 bases at J; junction bases unmatched: 7. The germline gives CDR1 SGHAT, CDR2 FQNNGV. In nucleotides, the CDR3 is TGTGCCAGCAGCTTAGTATCTAGCGGGGGGGCAAGTGAGCAGTTCTTC. Translated: CASSLVSSGGASEQFF.

The rearrangement uses TRBV4-1 and TRBJ1-6; TRBD1 is a possible D gene (6 bases). Trimming removed 2 bases from V and 2 bases from J, with 10 bases in between. The CDR3 has 16 residues. The germline CDR1 and CDR2 sequences are MGHRA and YSYEKL. This CDR3 reads CASSQKGDTYNSPLHF. The CDR3 coding sequence is TGCGCCAGCAGCCAAAAGGGGGACACCTATAATTCACCCCTCCACTTT.

The chain joins TRBV4-1 to TRBJ2-7; D is unclear. The CDR3 loop spans 14 amino acids. Trimming cost V 0 bases and J 7 bases, with 13 bases left between them. Germline values: CDR1 MGHRA, CDR2 YSYEKL. CDR3 coding DNA: TGCGCCAGCAGCCAAGACAGCCCTAGAGGTGAGCAGTACTTC. It yields the protein CASSQDSPRGEQYF.

The V gene is TRBV24-1, the J gene TRBJ2-7; 7 bases match TRBD1. CDR1 is KGHDR, CDR2 SFDVKD, per germline. The CDR3 has 15 residues. V dropped 7 bases and J dropped 3; count of bases not matched to a gene: 11. The CDR3 bases are TGTGCCACCAGCAGTACAGGGGCCAACCTCTACGAGCAGTACTTC. Its translation is CATSSTGANLYEQYF.

This rearrangement joins TRBV30 to TRBJ2-7; TRBD1 matches at 9 bases. This CDR3 comprises 11 residues. V lost 5 bases and J lost 5; bases outside the gene matches: 1. Germline V gene data show CDR1 as GTSNPN and CDR2 as SVGIG (reference sequence). The CDR3 is CAWDRGNEQYF. DNA of the CDR3: TGTGCCTGGGACAGGGGGAACGAGCAGTACTTC.

The chain joins TRBV20-1 to TRBJ2-2, with a possible D match to TRBD2 (6 bases). The CDR3 covers 14 residues. V lost 3 bases, J lost 5 bases, and 13 bases lay in between. Per germline, CDR1 DFQATT and CDR2 SNEGSKA (reference sequence). CDR3 nucleotides: TGCAGTGCTAGGCCTGGGGCGGGGACCGGGGAGCTGTTTTTT. Protein: CSARPGAGTGELFF.

This clonotype was counted at least ten times. The V call is TRBV7-4, the J call TRBJ1-5; 7 bases are shared with TRBD1. CDR3 size: 18 residues. Germline V gives CDR1 SGHVT, CDR2 SQSDAQ. V lost 8 bases to trimming and J lost 0 bases; unmatched junction nucleotides: 16. The CDR3 sequence: CASWDGSRGGDSNQPQHF. CDR3 DNA: TGTGCCAGCTGGGATGGGAGCAGGGGGGGTGATAGCAATCAGCCCCAGCATTTT.

The rearrangement links TRBV4-1 to TRBJ2-5, with TRBD1 matching over 11 bases. This CDR3 is built from 15 residues. Germline trimming cut 3 bases from V and 11 bases from J; bases unmatched to any gene: 11. Germline CDR1 reads MGHRA; CDR2 reads YSYEKL. CDR3 DNA sequence: TGCGCCAGCAGCCAGGACAGGGGGCTCAACAATGAGCAGTACTTC. Protein product: CASSQDRGLNNEQYF.

The chain combines TRBV10-3 with TRBJ1-4; D is ambiguous. CDR3 length: 15 residues. Trimming took 3 bases from V and 8 from J, leaving 16 bases between them. Germline lookup yields CDR1 ENHRY and CDR2 SYGVKD. The DNA of the CDR3 is TGTGCCATCAGTGACCCTGGAGGAGGGTCCGAAAAACTGTTTTTT. Amino acids: CAISDPGGGSEKLFF.

CDR3 sequence (DNA): TGTGCCAGCAGCTTTGGGGTTTCAGGCTACACCTTC. This codes for CASSFGVSGYTF. J is TRBJ1-2 and V is TRBV13, with D unclear. The CDR3 is 12 amino acids. The V gene lost 3 bases and the J gene lost 8 bases, with 10 bases spanning the gap. Germline assignment: CDR1 PRHDT and CDR2 FYEKMQ (reference sequence).

The rearrangement joins TRBV4-2 to TRBJ2-7; 14 bases match TRBD2. The end of the DNA aligns better with TRBJ2-5, so the J call may be wrong. The CDR3 loop spans 18 amino acids. CDR1 is LGHNA and CDR2 is YNFKEQ in the germline V gene. The CDR3 DNA reads as TGTGCCAGCAGCCAACTATTAATCGGGACTAGCGGGGGAGAGACCCAGTACTTC. Its translation: CASSQLLIGTSGGETQYF.

The chain uses TRBV29-1 and TRBJ2-5; maybe TRBD2 (5 bases). Trimming removed 4 bases from V and 5 bases from J, with 11 bases in between. The CDR3 totals 12 residues. The germline V gene encodes CDR1 SQVTM and CDR2 ANQGSEA. In nucleotides, the CDR3 is TGCAGCGTTGTTCCGGGCGGGGAGACCCAGTACTTC. Encoded protein: CSVVPGGETQYF.